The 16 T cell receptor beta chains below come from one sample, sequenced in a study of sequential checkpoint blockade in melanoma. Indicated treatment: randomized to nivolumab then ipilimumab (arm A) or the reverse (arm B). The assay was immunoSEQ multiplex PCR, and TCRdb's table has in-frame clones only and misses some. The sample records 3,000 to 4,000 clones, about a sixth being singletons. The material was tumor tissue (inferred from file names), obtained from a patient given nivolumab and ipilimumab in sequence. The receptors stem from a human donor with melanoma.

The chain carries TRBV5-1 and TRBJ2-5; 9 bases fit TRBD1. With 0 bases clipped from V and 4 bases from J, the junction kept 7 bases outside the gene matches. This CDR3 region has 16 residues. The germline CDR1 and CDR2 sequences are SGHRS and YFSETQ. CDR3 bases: TGCGCCAGCAGCTTGGGAGGGACAGGGATAGGAGAGACCCAGTACTTC. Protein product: CASSLGGTGIGETQYF. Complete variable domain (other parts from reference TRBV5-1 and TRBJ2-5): KAGVTQTPRYLIKTRGQQVTLSCSPISGHRSVSWYQQTPGQGLQFLFEYFSETQRNKGNFPGRFSGRQFSNSRSEMNVSTLELGDSALYLCASSLGGTGIGETQYFGPGTRLLVL.

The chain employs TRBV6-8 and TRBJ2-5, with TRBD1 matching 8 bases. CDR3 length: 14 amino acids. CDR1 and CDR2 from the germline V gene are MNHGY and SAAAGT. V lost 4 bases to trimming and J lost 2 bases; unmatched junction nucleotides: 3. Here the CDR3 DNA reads TGTGCCAGCAGTTTCAGGGGGCGGCAAGAGACCCAGTACTTC. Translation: CASSFRGRQETQYF.

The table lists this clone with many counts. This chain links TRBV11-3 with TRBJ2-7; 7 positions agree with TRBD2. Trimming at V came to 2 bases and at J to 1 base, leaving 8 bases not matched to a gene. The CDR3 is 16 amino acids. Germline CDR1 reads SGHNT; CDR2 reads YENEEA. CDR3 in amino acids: CASSLSLLAVSYEQYF. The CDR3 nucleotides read TGTGCCAGCAGCTTATCCCTGCTAGCGGTATCCTACGAGCAGTACTTC.

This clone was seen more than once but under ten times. The CDR3 DNA follows: TGTGCCACCAGCTTCGGGGGGACAGGGGGAGATGAAAAACTGTTTTTT. It translates to CATSFGGTGGDEKLFF. This chain connects TRBV15 to TRBJ1-4, with 11 nucleotides matching TRBD1. Trimming removed 5 bases from V and 6 bases from J; junction bases left unmatched: 8. Looked up from germline, CDR1 is LNHNV and CDR2 is YYDKDF (reference sequence). The CDR3 totals 16 residues.

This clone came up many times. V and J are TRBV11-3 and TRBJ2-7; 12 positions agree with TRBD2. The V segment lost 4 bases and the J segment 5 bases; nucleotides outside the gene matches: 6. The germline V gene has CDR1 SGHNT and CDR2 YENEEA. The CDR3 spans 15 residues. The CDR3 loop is CASSSWTSGDDEQYF. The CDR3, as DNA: TGTGCCAGCAGCTCCTGGACTAGCGGGGACGACGAGCAGTACTTC.

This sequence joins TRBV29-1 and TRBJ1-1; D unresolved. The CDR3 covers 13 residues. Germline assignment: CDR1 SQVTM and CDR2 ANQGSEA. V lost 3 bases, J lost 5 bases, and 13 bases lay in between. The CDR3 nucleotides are TGCAGCGTTGATAAAGGTACGGGGACTGAAGCTTTCTTT. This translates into CSVDKGTGTEAFF.

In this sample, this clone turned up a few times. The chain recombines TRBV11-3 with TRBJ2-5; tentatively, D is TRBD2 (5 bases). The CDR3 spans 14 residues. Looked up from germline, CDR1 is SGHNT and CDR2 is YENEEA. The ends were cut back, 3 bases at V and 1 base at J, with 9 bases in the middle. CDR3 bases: TGTGCCAGCAGCTTGGAGGCAGGCCAAGAGACCCAGTACTTC. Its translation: CASSLEAGQETQYF. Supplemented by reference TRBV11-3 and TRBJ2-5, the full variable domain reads EAGVVQSPRYKIIEKKQPVAFWCNPISGHNTLYWYLQNLGQGPELLIRYENEEAVDDSQLPKDRFSAERLKGVDSTLKIQPAELGDSAVYLCASSLEAGQETQYFGPGTRLLVL.

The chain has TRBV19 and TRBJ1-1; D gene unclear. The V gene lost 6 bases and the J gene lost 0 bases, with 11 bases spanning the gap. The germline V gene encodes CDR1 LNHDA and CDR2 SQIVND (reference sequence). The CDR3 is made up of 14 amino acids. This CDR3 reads CASRRVGVNTEAFF. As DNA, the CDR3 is TGTGCCAGTAGAAGGGTCGGGGTGAACACTGAAGCTTTCTTT.

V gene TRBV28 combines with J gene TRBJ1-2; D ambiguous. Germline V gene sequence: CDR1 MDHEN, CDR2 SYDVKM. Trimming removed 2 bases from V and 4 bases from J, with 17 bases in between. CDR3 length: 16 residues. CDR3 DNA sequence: TGTGCCAGCAGTTTAATGGGCCTGGAACGAGGCTATGGCTACACCTTC. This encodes CASSLMGLERGYGYTF.

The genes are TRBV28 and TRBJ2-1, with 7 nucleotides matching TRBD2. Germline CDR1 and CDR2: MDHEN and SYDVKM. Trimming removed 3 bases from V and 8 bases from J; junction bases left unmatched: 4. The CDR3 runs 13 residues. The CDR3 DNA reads TGTGCCAGCAGTTTCAGACTAGCAGATGAGCAGTTCTTC. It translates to CASSFRLADEQFF. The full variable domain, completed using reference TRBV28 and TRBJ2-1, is DVKVTQSSRYLVKRTGEKVFLECVQDMDHENMFWYRQDPGLGLRLIYFSYDVKMKEKGDIPEGYSVSREKKERFSLILESASTNQTSMYLCASSFRLADEQFFGPGTRLTVL.

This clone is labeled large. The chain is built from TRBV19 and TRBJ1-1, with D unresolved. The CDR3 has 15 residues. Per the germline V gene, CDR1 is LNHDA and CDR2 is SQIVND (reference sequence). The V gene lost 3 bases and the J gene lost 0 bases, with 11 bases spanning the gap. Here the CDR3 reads CASSIVPSMNTEAFF. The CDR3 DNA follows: TGTGCCAGTAGTATTGTACCCAGCATGAACACTGAAGCTTTCTTT.

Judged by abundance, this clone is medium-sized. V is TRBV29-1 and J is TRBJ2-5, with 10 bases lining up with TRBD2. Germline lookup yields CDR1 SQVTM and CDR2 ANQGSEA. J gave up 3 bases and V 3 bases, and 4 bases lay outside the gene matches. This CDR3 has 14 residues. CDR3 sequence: CSVELAGVEETQYF. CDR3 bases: TGCAGCGTTGAGCTAGCGGGAGTTGAAGAGACCCAGTACTTC. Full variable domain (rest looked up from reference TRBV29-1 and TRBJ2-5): SAVISQKPSRDICQRGTSLTIQCQVDSQVTMMFWYRQQPGQSLTLIATANQGSEATYESGFVIDKFPISRPNLTFSTLTVSNMSPEDSSIYLCSVELAGVEETQYFGPGTRLLVL.

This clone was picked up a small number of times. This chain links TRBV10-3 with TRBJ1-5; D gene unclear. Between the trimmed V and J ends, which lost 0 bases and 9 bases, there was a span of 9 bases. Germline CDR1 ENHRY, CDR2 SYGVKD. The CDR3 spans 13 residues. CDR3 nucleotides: TGTGCCATCAGTGAGTCGCCCGAAGGGCCCCAGCATTTT. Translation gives CAISESPEGPQHF.

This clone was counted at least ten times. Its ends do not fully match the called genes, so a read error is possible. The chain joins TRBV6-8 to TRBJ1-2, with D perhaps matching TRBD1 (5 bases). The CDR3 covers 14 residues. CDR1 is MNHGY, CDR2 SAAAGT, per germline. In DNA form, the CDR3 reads TGTGCCAGCAGTTACCGTTTCGCGTCGACAGTATACTATTTC. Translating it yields CASSYRFASTVYYF.

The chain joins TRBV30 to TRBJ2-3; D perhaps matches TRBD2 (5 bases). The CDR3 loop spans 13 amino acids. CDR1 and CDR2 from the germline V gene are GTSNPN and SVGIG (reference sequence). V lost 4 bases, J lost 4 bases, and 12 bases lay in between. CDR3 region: CAWNREGSDTQYF. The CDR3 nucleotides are TGTGCCTGGAACCGAGAGGGTTCAGATACGCAGTATTTT.

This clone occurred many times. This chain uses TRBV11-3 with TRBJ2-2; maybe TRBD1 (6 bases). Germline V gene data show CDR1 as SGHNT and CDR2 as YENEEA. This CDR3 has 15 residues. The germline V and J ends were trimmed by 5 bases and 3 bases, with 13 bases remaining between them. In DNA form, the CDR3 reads TGTGCCAGCAGCCTCCAAGGGGGTGACACCGGGGAGCTGTTTTTT. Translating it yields CASSLQGGDTGELFF.